Reported below is one TCR beta chain. Participants with HIV, all of them, were treated in the United States. V lost 4 bases and J lost 0; bases outside the gene matches: 6. CDR3 size: 15 residues. Germline V lookup: CDR1 KGHSH, CDR2 LQKENI. The authors ran the immunoSEQ assay, v3.0, at survey level. Here immunoSEQ multiplex PCR was the method, and the copy in TCRdb shows in-frame clones only, minus some. Seen here are about 17,000 clones, under 85% observed once, and the top ten hold about an eighth. The data were obtained in a study of long-term antiretroviral therapy in people with HIV. This chain uses TRBV18 with TRBJ2-7; 7 bases fit TRBD1. This clonotype was sampled from a woman aged 45-60 years with HIV. This sample comprised unsorted PBMCs, obtained 0.3 years after starting antiretroviral therapy. The DNA for the CDR3 is TGTGCCAGCTCACGGGAAGGGGGCAGCTCCTACGAGCAGTACTTC. Translation gives CASSREGGSSYEQYF.